The T cell receptor beta chain described here comes from a study of T cells after yellow fever vaccination. Between the trimmed V and J ends, which lost 6 bases and 4 bases, there was a span of 18 bases. The V gene's germline CDR1 is SQVTM and CDR2 ANQGSEA. The CDR3 runs to 14 residues. Points on this clonotype: The antigen remains undetermined.

Making TCR cDNA involved 5'RACE template switching, which added UMIs and a universal primer site. Each CDR3 protein gets one entry after TCRdb re-called the 5' RACE reads with MiXCR. The sample lists around 500,000 distinct CDR3 sequences; about a fifth were seen once. Study-wide results and caveats: Peaking faster, on day 5 versus 15, the secondary response was nonetheless weaker. A minor fraction of clonotypes spanned both CD4 and CD8 compartments.

The gene calls are TRBV29-1 and TRBJ1-2; maybe TRBD1 (5 bases). This sequence was found in a man in his late teens or twenties who received the YFV17D yellow fever vaccine. Sample: PBMCs, taken less than 25 days after the first yellow fever vaccination. The CDR3: CSVERGSVTYGYTF. The CDR3 DNA sequence: TGCAGCGTCGAACGGGGCAGTGTTACCTATGGCTACACCTTC.